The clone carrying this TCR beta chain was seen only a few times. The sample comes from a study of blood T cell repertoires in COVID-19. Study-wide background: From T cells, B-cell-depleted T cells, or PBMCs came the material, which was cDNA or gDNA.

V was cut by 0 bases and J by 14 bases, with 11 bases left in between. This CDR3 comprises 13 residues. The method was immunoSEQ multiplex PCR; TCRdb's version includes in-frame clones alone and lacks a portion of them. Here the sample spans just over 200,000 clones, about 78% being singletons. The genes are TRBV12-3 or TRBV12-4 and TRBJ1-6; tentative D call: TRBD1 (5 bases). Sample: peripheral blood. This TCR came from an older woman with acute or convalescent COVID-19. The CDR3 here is CASSLAGDQALHF. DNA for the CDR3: TGTGCCAGCAGTTTAGCAGGGGATCAGGCCCTCCACTTT.